Listed here are 13 T cell receptor beta chains from one sample, sequenced in a study of spatial heterogeneity in lung cancer. TCRdb re-analysed the 5' RACE reads in MiXCR, keeping a single row per CDR3 protein. The sample contains tens of thousands of distinct CDR3 sequences, 6.5% to 9% of which appear only once. Indicated time point: sample taken at primary tumor resection. The source material was PBMCs, sampled at surgery. The receptor source for this set is a female donor with early-stage non-small cell lung cancer.

This clonotype was seen a handful of times. The chain couples TRBV5-6 to TRBJ1-2; D is perhaps TRBD1 (5 bases). V gave up 1 base and J gave up 4 bases, with 11 bases separating them. Germline-derived CDR1 and CDR2 are SGHDT and YYEEEE. This CDR3 region has 14 residues. The CDR3 loop reads CASSLYRWGYGYTF. The CDR3 bases are TGTGCCAGCAGCTTGTACAGGTGGGGCTATGGCTACACCTTC.

This clonotype appeared a few times. This chain joins TRBV6-1 and TRBJ1-1, with a possible D match to TRBD1 (5 bases). CDR3 size: 15 residues. V lost 0 bases, J lost 5 bases, and 13 bases lay in between. Germline CDR1 and CDR2: MNHNS and SASEGT. The CDR3 DNA follows: TGTGCCAGCAGTGAAGCAGGCGGGGGAGGGACTGAAGCTTTCTTT. This translates into CASSEAGGGGTEAFF.

This clonotype was seen repeatedly, ten times or more. J is TRBJ2-7 and V is TRBV12-3 or TRBV12-4, with TRBD1 matching over 10 bases. This CDR3 spans 14 amino acids. V lost 7 bases and J lost 2; bases outside the gene matches: 5. The CDR3: CASKSGQGAYEQYF. In nucleotides, the CDR3 is TGTGCCAGCAAATCAGGACAGGGGGCCTACGAGCAGTACTTC.

This clonotype has more than one count but fewer than ten. The genes are TRBV7-9 and TRBJ1-4; weak D call: TRBD1 (5 bases). Germline V gives CDR1 SEHNR, CDR2 FQNEAQ (reference sequence). The CDR3 is made up of 14 amino acids. V was clipped by 1 base and J by 8 bases, with 11 bases between them. As DNA, the CDR3 is TGTGCCAGCAGCTTAGGCGAGAGGGACGAAAAACTGTTTTTT. Translation gives CASSLGERDEKLFF.

This chain connects TRBV10-3 to TRBJ2-3; 13 nucleotides agree with TRBD2. The CDR3 is made up of 16 amino acids. Germline V gene lookup returns CDR1 ENHRY and CDR2 SYGVKD. Trimming cost V 5 bases and J 6 bases; bases outside gene matches: 8. CDR3 coding DNA: TGTGCCATCAGTCCTAGGACTAGCGGGAGTGCGGATACGCAGTATTTT. It translates to CAISPRTSGSADTQYF.

A few counts support this clonotype. The chain joins TRBV19 to TRBJ2-7, with 8 bases that match TRBD1. Losses at the gene ends were 2 bases for V and 2 bases for J; bases not matched to a gene: 2. CDR3 length: 14 residues. The germline V gene encodes CDR1 LNHDA and CDR2 SQIVND (reference sequence). The CDR3 is CASSIRDRTYEQYF. In DNA, the CDR3 is TGTGCCAGTAGTATAAGGGACAGGACCTACGAGCAGTACTTC.

This clonotype was counted at least ten times. V and J are TRBV6-5 and TRBJ1-1, with D unclear. V was trimmed by 5 bases and J by 7 bases, leaving 14 bases between them. This CDR3 comprises 13 residues. Germline V lookup: CDR1 MNHEY, CDR2 SVGAGI. CDR3: CASSRTGESEAFF. The CDR3 DNA reads as TGTGCCAGCAGTCGAACTGGAGAAAGTGAAGCTTTCTTT.

This clonotype has a count of ten or more. The chain's CDR3 is CASSRGYRDEQYF. The CDR3, as DNA: TGTGCCAGCAGCCGAGGATACCGGGACGAGCAGTACTTC. This sequence joins TRBV4-2 and TRBJ2-7, with D hard to call. The CDR3 length is 13 residues. Germline lookup yields CDR1 LGHNA and CDR2 YNFKEQ. Trimming took off 4 bases at V and 5 bases at J, with 12 bases between the two ends.

The chain couples TRBV6-5 to TRBJ1-1, with D possibly TRBD1 on 6 matching bases. The CDR3 sequence is 15 residues long. The germline V and J ends were trimmed by 6 bases and 4 bases, with 18 bases remaining between them. Germline CDR1 MNHEY, CDR2 SVGAGI. The CDR3 DNA sequence: TGTGCCAGCAGGTCGCCGGGACACGAAGGCACTGAAGCTTTCTTT. Its protein product is CASRSPGHEGTEAFF.

This clonotype was seen ten or more times. This sequence joins TRBV18 and TRBJ2-1; the match to TRBD2 covers 11 bases. Losses at the gene ends were 2 bases for V and 8 bases for J; bases not matched to a gene: 2. CDR3 size: 14 residues. Germline CDR1 reads KGHSH; CDR2 reads LQKENI. The CDR3 nucleotides read TGTGCCAGCTCACCAGTACTAGCGGGGGATGAGCAGTTCTTC. The encoded protein is CASSPVLAGDEQFF.

This clonotype was observed a handful of times. The rearrangement links TRBV5-1 to TRBJ2-1; D remains unclear. Looked up from germline, CDR1 is SGHRS and CDR2 is YFSETQ. The CDR3 spans 14 residues. V lost 0 bases, J lost 3 bases, and 7 bases lay in between. CDR3 amino acids: CASSLEGIYNEQFF. For the CDR3, the DNA is TGCGCCAGCAGCTTGGAGGGCATCTACAATGAGCAGTTCTTC. Full variable domain (remainder filled in from reference TRBV5-1 and TRBJ2-1): KAGVTQTPRYLIKTRGQQVTLSCSPISGHRSVSWYQQTPGQGLQFLFEYFSETQRNKGNFPGRFSGRQFSNSRSEMNVSTLELGDSALYLCASSLEGIYNEQFFGPGTRLTVL.

This clonotype was detected only a few times. The chain combines TRBV7-3 with TRBJ2-7; possible D gene TRBD2, 6 bases. The CDR3 runs 18 residues. The germline CDR1 and CDR2 sequences are SGHTA and FQGTGA. Trimming cost V 0 bases and J 7 bases, with 25 bases left between them. The CDR3 DNA reads TGTGCCAGCAGCTTAACGGTTCGCGGGAACGGACCCCGCCGGGAGCAGTACTTC. The encoded protein is CASSLTVRGNGPRREQYF.

This clonotype was counted ten times or more. The chain joins TRBV4-1 to TRBJ2-5; the match to TRBD2 covers 11 bases. CDR3 length: 17 amino acids. The V gene end was trimmed by 4 bases and the J gene end by 1 base; junction bases not matched to a gene: 8. The germline V gene has CDR1 MGHRA and CDR2 YSYEKL. The CDR3 spells CASSPRIAGGIQETQYF. For the CDR3, the DNA is TGCGCCAGCAGCCCCCGGATAGCGGGGGGGATCCAAGAGACCCAGTACTTC.